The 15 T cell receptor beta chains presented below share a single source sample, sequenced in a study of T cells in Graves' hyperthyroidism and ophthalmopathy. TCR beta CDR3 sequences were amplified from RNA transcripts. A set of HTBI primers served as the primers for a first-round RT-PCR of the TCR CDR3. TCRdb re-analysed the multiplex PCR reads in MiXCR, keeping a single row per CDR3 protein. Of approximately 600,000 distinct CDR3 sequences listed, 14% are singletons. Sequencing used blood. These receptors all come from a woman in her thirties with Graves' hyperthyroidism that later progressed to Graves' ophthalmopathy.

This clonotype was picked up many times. CDR3 loop: CASSLSYGDYNEQFF. DNA of the CDR3: TGTGCCAGCAGCTTATCGTACGGGGACTACAATGAGCAGTTCTTC. The chain recombines TRBV11-1 with TRBJ2-1; D possibly corresponds to TRBD2 (5 bases). This CDR3 comprises 15 residues. Looked up from germline, CDR1 is SGHAT and CDR2 is FQDESV (reference sequence). The V end was cut by 2 bases, the J end by 3 bases, with 11 bases between.

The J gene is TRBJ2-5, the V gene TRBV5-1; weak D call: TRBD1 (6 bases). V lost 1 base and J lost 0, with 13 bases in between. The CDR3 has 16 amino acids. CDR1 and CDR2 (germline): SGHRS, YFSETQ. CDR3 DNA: TGCGCCAGCAGCTTGTGGGGGCCCCAGCACCAAGAGACCCAGTACTTC. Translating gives CASSLWGPQHQETQYF.

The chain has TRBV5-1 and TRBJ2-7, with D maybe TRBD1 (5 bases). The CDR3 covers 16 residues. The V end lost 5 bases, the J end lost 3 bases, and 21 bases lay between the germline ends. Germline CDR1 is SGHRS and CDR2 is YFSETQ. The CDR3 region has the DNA TGCGCCAGCAGTAGAAATGAAATCCAAGGGGACTACGAGCAGTACTTC. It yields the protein CASSRNEIQGDYEQYF. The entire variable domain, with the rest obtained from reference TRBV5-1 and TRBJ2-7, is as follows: KAGVTQTPRYLIKTRGQQVTLSCSPISGHRSVSWYQQTPGQGLQFLFEYFSETQRNKGNFPGRFSGRQFSNSRSEMNVSTLELGDSALYLCASSRNEIQGDYEQYFGPGTRLTVT.

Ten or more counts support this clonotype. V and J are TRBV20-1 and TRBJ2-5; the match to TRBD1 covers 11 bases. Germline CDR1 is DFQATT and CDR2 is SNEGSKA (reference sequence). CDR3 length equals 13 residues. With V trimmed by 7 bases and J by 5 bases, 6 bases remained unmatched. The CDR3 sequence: CSGGDRGVETQYF. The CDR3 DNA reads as TGCAGTGGGGGGGACAGGGGGGTGGAGACCCAGTACTTC.

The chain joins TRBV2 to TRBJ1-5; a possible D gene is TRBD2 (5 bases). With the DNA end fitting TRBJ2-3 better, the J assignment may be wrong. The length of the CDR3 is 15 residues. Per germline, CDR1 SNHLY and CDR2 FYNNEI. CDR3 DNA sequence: TGTGCCAGCAGGCCGAGTCAATCTAGCAATCAGCCCCAGTATTTT. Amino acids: CASRPSQSSNQPQYF.

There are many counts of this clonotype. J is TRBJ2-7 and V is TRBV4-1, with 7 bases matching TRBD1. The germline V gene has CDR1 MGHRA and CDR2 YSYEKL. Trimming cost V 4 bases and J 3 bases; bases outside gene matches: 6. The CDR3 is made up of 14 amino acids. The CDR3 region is CASSLMGQSYEQYF. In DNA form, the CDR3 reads TGCGCCAGCAGCCTTATGGGACAGAGCTACGAGCAGTACTTC.

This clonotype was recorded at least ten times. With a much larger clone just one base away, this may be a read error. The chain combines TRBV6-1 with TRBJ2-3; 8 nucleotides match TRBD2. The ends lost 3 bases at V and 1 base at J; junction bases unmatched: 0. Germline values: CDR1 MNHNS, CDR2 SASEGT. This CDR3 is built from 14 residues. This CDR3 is CASSETSGTDTQYF. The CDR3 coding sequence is TGTGCCAGCAGTGAGACTAGCGGCACAGATACGCAGTATTTT.

CDR3 amino acids: CASSMRTGVFDTGELFF. The CDR3 DNA is TGTGCCAGTAGTATGCGGACAGGGGTGTTCGACACCGGGGAGCTGTTTTTT. The chain is built from TRBV19 and TRBJ2-2, with 9 bases matching TRBD1. CDR3 length: 17 residues. Per the germline V gene, CDR1 is LNHDA and CDR2 is SQIVND (reference sequence). The junction had 8 bases not matched to a gene; V was cut back by 3 bases and J by 3 bases.

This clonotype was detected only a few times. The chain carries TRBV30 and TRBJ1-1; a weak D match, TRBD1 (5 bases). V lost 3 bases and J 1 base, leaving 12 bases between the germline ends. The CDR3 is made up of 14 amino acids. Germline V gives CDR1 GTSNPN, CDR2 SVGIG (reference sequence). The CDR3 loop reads CAWSPGHQNTEAFF. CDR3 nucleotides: TGTGCCTGGAGCCCCGGACATCAGAACACTGAAGCTTTCTTT.

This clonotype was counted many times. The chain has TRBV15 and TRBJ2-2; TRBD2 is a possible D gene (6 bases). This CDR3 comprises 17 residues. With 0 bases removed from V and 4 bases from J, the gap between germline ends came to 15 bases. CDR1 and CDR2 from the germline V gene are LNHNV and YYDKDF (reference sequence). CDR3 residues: CATSRDLGTASTGELFF. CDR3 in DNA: TGTGCCACCAGCAGAGATTTAGGGACTGCTTCCACCGGGGAGCTGTTTTTT.

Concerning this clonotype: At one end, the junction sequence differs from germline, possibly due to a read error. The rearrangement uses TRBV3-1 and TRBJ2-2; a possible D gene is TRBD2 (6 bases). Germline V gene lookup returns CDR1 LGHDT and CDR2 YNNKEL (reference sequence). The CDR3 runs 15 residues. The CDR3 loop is CAGSHGAGNTGELFF. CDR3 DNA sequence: TGTGCCGGCAGCCATGGAGCGGGGAACACCGGGGAGCTGTTTTTT.

CDR3 bases: TGCGCCAGCAGCCGACCAGGGAATGAAGCTTTCTTT. This codes for CASSRPGNEAFF. The chain is built from TRBV4-1 and TRBJ1-1, with D maybe TRBD1 (5 bases). Germline CDR1 reads MGHRA; CDR2 reads YSYEKL. CDR3 length: 12 amino acids. Trimming removed 4 bases at V and 7 bases at J, with 10 bases between.

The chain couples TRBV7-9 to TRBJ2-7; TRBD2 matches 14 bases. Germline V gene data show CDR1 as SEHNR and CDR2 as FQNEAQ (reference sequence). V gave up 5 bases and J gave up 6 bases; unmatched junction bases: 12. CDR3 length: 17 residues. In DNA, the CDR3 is TGTGCCAGCAGCACGTCCGGGACTAGCGGGAGAGACATCGAGCAGTACTTC. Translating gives CASSTSGTSGRDIEQYF.

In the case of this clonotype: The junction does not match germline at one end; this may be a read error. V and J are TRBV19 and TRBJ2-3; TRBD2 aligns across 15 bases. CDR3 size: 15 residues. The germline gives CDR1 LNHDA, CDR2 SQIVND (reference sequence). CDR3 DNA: TGTGCCAGTGGGGGGGGACTAGCGGGAGGAGATGCGCAGTATTTT. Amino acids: CASGGGLAGGDAQYF. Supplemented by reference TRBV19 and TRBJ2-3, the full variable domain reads DGGITQSPKYLFRKEGQNVTLSCEQNLNHDAMYWYRQDPGQGLRLIYYSQIVNDFQKGDIAEGYSVSREKKESFPLTVTSAQKNPTAFYLCASGGGLAGGDAQYFGPGTRLTVL.

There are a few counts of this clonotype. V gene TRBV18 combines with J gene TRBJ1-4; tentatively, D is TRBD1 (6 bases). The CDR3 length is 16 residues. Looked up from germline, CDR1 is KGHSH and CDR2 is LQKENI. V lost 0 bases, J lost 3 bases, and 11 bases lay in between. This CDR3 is CASSPPTGNPNEKLFF. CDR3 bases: TGTGCCAGCTCACCACCTACAGGGAATCCTAATGAAAAACTGTTTTTT. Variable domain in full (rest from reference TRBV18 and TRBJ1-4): NAGVMQNPRHLVRRRGQEARLRCSPMKGHSHVYWYRQLPEEGLKFMVYLQKENIIDESGMPKERFSAEFPKEGPSILRIQQVVRGDSAAYFCASSPPTGNPNEKLFFGSGTQLSVL.